This T cell receptor beta chain emerged from a study of blood T cell repertoires in COVID-19. About the research overall: Italy, Spain and the United States were the sources of the convalescent and acute COVID-19 samples. Nucleic acid was either cDNA or gDNA, and it came from T cells, B-cell-depleted T cells, or PBMCs.

The CDR3 is 14 amino acids. Trimming removed 3 bases from V and 1 base from J, with 6 bases in between. Germline CDR1 and CDR2: LNHDA and SQIVND (reference sequence). Authors' data handling: Reference gene primer amplification in the assay estimated nucleated cell counts. Sequenced by immunoSEQ multiplex PCR; TCRdb stores in-frame clones only, minus some. V, J and clone size are taken as reported in that table, and D and trimming were inferred from the DNA itself. The sample has fewer than 80,000 clones; 87% are singletons. Sequencing used peripheral blood. The rearrangement uses TRBV19 and TRBJ1-4, with D possibly matching TRBD1 (6 bases). The receptor's source is a man younger than 40 with acute or convalescent COVID-19. The DNA for the CDR3 is TGTGCCAGTAGTATCAGGGGAACTAATGAAAAACTGTTTTTT. Protein product: CASSIRGTNEKLFF.